The TCR beta chain under discussion was sequenced for a study of cytomegalovirus exposure and HLA in healthy donors. Vbeta (60) and Jbeta (13) primers were used in the PCR. The repertoire was sequenced with immunoSEQ multiplex PCR; TCRdb's copy has only in-frame clones and lacks some. The sample holds about 110,000 clones; roughly 70% are singletons and the top ten take 2.5% to 3.5%. Overall study results and limits: Highly shared sequence variants in one cluster were likely a sequencing artifact. HLA restriction was apparent for most CMV-associated TCR beta chains in a later analysis. Roughly uniform depth of sequencing across donors was assumed in presence/absence analyses.

About this clone itself: Antigen unknown.

This clonotype was sampled from a male donor in good health and CMV-seropositive. The specimen sequenced was PBMCs.

The CDR3 sequence: CASSFGQGLGYTF. CDR3 DNA sequence: TGTGCCAGCAGTTTCGGACAGGGACTGGGCTACACCTTC. The chain links TRBV28 to TRBJ1-2; 8 bases line up with TRBD1. Germline CDR1 is MDHEN and CDR2 is SYDVKM. J was trimmed by 8 bases and V by 3 bases; bases with no gene match: 5. This CDR3 spans 13 amino acids.